The 27 T cell receptor beta chains reported below all come from one sample, sequenced in a study of vaccination effects on CD4 cells after COVID-19. The antigens these receptors bind are not known. Pools of viral peptides were used by the ViraFEST assay to expand antigen-specific CD4+ T cells ahead of sequencing. Between days 9 and 11 of culture, CD4+ T cells were separated out. Of the BNT162b2 and mRNA-1273 vaccines, participants received two doses of one or the other. TCRdb's table, derived via immunoSEQ multiplex PCR, lists solely in-frame clones and lacks some. Of about 59,000 clones listed, approximately 78% were seen once; the top ten hold 2%. Sequencing was performed on CD4+ T cells from PBMCs cultured with HCoV-OC43 spike peptides, taken after COVID-19 vaccination. Described subset: HCoV-OC43 spike overlapping peptide pool stimulation. The receptors shown here come from a human donor who received a COVID-19 vaccine.

This rearrangement joins TRBV9 to TRBJ1-6, with unresolved D. Germline CDR1 reads SGDLS; CDR2 reads YYNGEE. The CDR3 covers 17 residues. Trimming stripped 0 bases from V and 3 bases from J, with 13 bases between. Here the CDR3 DNA reads TGTGCCAGCAGCGTAGCTCCGGCAGGAAGCTATAATTCACCCCTCCACTTT. It codes for CASSVAPAGSYNSPLHF.

The chain couples TRBV6-5 to TRBJ2-2; tentatively, D is TRBD2 (6 bases). Germline lookup yields CDR1 MNHEY and CDR2 SVGAGI. V was clipped by 6 bases and J by 2 bases, with 10 bases between them. There are 14 residues in the CDR3. Here the CDR3 reads CASRGLDNTGELFF. The CDR3 coding sequence is TGTGCCAGCAGGGGACTTGATAACACCGGGGAGCTGTTTTTT.

V is TRBV28 and J is TRBJ2-7; D is uncertain. Looked up from germline, CDR1 is MDHEN and CDR2 is SYDVKM. The CDR3 is 15 residues long. V dropped 2 bases and J dropped 0 bases, with 11 bases sitting between them. For the CDR3, the DNA is TGTGCCAGCAGTTTAGGCCCCCCCAGCTCCTACGAGCAGTACGTC. Translated, it gives CASSLGPPSSYEQYV.

The J gene is TRBJ1-2, the V gene TRBV3-1 (or the pseudogene TRBV3-2); 8 bases are a match to TRBD1. The CDR3 extends over 15 amino acids. V lost 0 bases and J lost 7; bases outside the gene matches: 7. CDR1 is LGHDT and CDR2 is YNNKEL in the germline V gene (reference sequence). The CDR3 region is CASSQEGQGAGGYTF. Here the CDR3 DNA reads TGTGCCAGCAGCCAAGAAGGGCAGGGGGCCGGTGGCTACACCTTC.

The rearrangement joins TRBV6-6 to TRBJ1-2; weak D call: TRBD1 (5 bases). The germline V gene encodes CDR1 MNHNY and CDR2 SVGAGI (reference sequence). V was pared by 6 bases and J by 2 bases, with 10 bases between. The CDR3 consists of 13 residues. For the CDR3, the DNA is TGTGCCAGCAGCTCGGACACCAACTATGGCTACACCTTC. Translating gives CASSSDTNYGYTF.

J is TRBJ1-3 and V is TRBV27, with D hard to call. V was pared by 0 bases and J by 4 bases, with 4 bases between. From germline, CDR1 is MNHEY and CDR2 SMNVEV (reference sequence). This CDR3 has 13 amino acids. The CDR3 loop reads CASSLSNGNTIYF. In nucleotides, the CDR3 is TGTGCCAGCAGTTTATCGAACGGAAACACCATATATTTT.

The chain has TRBV6-6 and TRBJ1-1; 8 bases fit TRBD1. J lost 5 bases, V lost 6 bases, and 8 bases had no gene match. The CDR3 extends over 14 amino acids. Per the germline V gene, CDR1 is MNHNY and CDR2 is SVGAGI (reference sequence). CDR3 residues: CASRKQGDSTEAFF. Written as DNA, the CDR3 is TGTGCCAGCAGAAAACAGGGGGATTCGACTGAAGCTTTCTTT.

The gene calls are TRBV7-9 and TRBJ2-5; D ambiguous. The CDR3 is 14 amino acids. From germline, CDR1 is SEHNR and CDR2 FQNEAQ (reference sequence). With 3 bases removed from V and 3 bases from J, the gap between germline ends came to 11 bases. CDR3 sequence: CASSFRPLKETQYF. CDR3 in DNA: TGTGCCAGCAGCTTTAGGCCCTTAAAAGAGACCCAGTACTTC.

V is TRBV19 and J is TRBJ2-1, with 9 bases aligning to TRBD2. This CDR3 has 16 residues. Germline V gene data show CDR1 as LNHDA and CDR2 as SQIVND (reference sequence). The J segment lost 3 bases and the V segment lost 0 bases, leaving 3 bases of the junction unmatched. CDR3 coding DNA: TGTGCCAGTAGTATAGATCAAGCGGGGGGCTACAATGAGCAGTTCTTC. It encodes CASSIDQAGGYNEQFF.

V usage is TRBV4-2 and J usage is TRBJ2-5; D gene unclear. The germline gives CDR1 LGHNA, CDR2 YNFKEQ. V lost 0 bases to trimming and J lost 5 bases, with 10 bases between them. The CDR3 has 14 amino acids. CDR3 coding DNA: TGTGCCAGCAGCCAAGACAGGTCCTACGAGACCCAGTACTTC. Its protein is CASSQDRSYETQYF.

V is TRBV6-5 and J is TRBJ1-2; 7 nucleotides match TRBD1. The length of the CDR3 is 14 residues. CDR1 is MNHEY and CDR2 is SVGAGI in the germline V gene. V trimming: 6 bases; J trimming: 1 base; junction bases outside the gene matches: 5. CDR3 nucleotide sequence: TGTGCCAGCAGCGCAGGACAGGTTAACTATGGCTACACCTTC. Protein product: CASSAGQVNYGYTF.

The J gene is TRBJ1-1, the V gene TRBV19, with D perhaps TRBD1 (5 bases). V lost 5 bases and J lost 3, with 16 bases in between. The CDR3 has 15 residues. From germline, CDR1 is LNHDA and CDR2 SQIVND (reference sequence). CDR3 coding DNA: TGTGCCAGTAGTCGCTTCAGGGATACGGACACTGAAGCTTTCTTT. Its protein product is CASSRFRDTDTEAFF. Full variable domain (remainder filled in from reference TRBV19 and TRBJ1-1): DGGITQSPKYLFRKEGQNVTLSCEQNLNHDAMYWYRQDPGQGLRLIYYSQIVNDFQKGDIAEGYSVSREKKESFPLTVTSAQKNPTAFYLCASSRFRDTDTEAFFGQGTRLTVV.

J is TRBJ1-3 and V is TRBV12-3 or TRBV12-4; D call uncertain. The CDR3 loop spans 12 amino acids. V was cut by 3 bases and J by 4 bases, with 4 bases left in between. The CDR3 DNA follows: TGTGCCAGCAGTTTGGGGGGAAACACCATATATTTT. This codes for CASSLGGNTIYF.

The gene calls are TRBV7-9 and TRBJ1-3, with D hard to call. The CDR3 has 14 amino acids. V dropped 6 bases and J dropped 4 bases, with 13 bases sitting between them. The germline gives CDR1 SEHNR, CDR2 FQNEAQ (reference sequence). CDR3 nucleotide sequence: TGTGCCAGCAGGAACGGGCTGATAGGAAACACCATATATTTT. This translates into CASRNGLIGNTIYF.

The chain is built from TRBV9 and TRBJ2-1; 7 nucleotides align to TRBD1. Germline V gene lookup returns CDR1 SGDLS and CDR2 YYNGEE. Trimming at V came to 5 bases and at J to 3 bases, leaving 2 bases not matched to a gene. This CDR3 contains 13 residues. Here the CDR3 reads CASSGQVYNEQFF. The CDR3 DNA reads as TGTGCCAGCAGTGGACAGGTCTACAATGAGCAGTTCTTC.

V usage is TRBV28 and J usage is TRBJ1-2; D possibly corresponds to TRBD1 (5 bases). CDR3 length: 14 amino acids. Deletions cut 7 bases from V and 7 bases from J, with 19 bases between. CDR1 is MDHEN, CDR2 SYDVKM, per germline. CDR3 bases: TGTGCCAGCATCCTTCGGGGGGGATGGTTTGGCTACACCTTC. It specifies CASILRGGWFGYTF.

This chain joins TRBV5-1 and TRBJ2-5, with 12 nucleotides matching TRBD2. The CDR3 extends over 16 amino acids. Germline lookup yields CDR1 SGHRS and CDR2 YFSETQ. V shed 0 bases, J shed 7 bases, and the junction held 7 bases outside the gene matches. The CDR3 is CASSLVLAGGRGTQYF. Here the CDR3 DNA reads TGCGCCAGCAGCTTGGTTCTAGCGGGGGGGCGTGGGACCCAGTACTTC.

This clone was observed a handful of times. This rearrangement joins TRBV19 to TRBJ2-7, with 7 bases identical to TRBD1. The CDR3 is 15 residues long. After removal of 6 bases from V and 4 bases from J, the junction contained 12 bases not matched to a gene. Per germline, CDR1 LNHDA and CDR2 SQIVND (reference sequence). CDR3 sequence (DNA): TGTGCCAGTAGCACTGACCGGGACAGCGCTTACGAGCAGTACGTC. Translated: CASSTDRDSAYEQYV.

This clone turned up a few times. The genes are TRBV6-5 and TRBJ2-7; 8 bases map to TRBD1. The CDR3 runs 14 residues. The germline gives CDR1 MNHEY, CDR2 SVGAGI. With V trimmed by 9 bases and J by 3 bases, 10 bases remained unmatched. CDR3 in amino acids: CASQRGQEFYEQYV. The DNA for the CDR3 is TGTGCCAGTCAAAGGGGACAGGAGTTCTACGAGCAGTACGTC.

The rearrangement uses TRBV7-3 and TRBJ1-4; D call uncertain. Germline values: CDR1 SGHTA, CDR2 FQGTGA. V was trimmed by 1 base and J by 5 bases, leaving 5 bases between them. The CDR3 spans 13 residues. This CDR3 reads CASSLKANEKLFF. Here the CDR3 DNA reads TGTGCCAGCAGCTTAAAGGCGAATGAAAAACTGTTTTTT.

This chain uses TRBV29-1 with TRBJ2-3, with D tentatively TRBD2 (5 bases). The CDR3 consists of 12 residues. Deletions cut 1 base from V and 6 bases from J, with 8 bases between. Germline V gene lookup returns CDR1 SQVTM and CDR2 ANQGSEA. The CDR3 nucleotides are TGCAGCGTTGAAGGGACTGCGGATACGCAGTATTTT. Translation: CSVEGTADTQYF.

The chain has TRBV6-5 and TRBJ2-7, with 10 nucleotides matching TRBD1. J gave up 2 bases and V 6 bases, and 4 bases lay outside the gene matches. CDR1 is MNHEY, CDR2 SVGAGI, per germline. The CDR3 has 14 amino acids. This CDR3 reads CASSPGQGAYEQYV. As DNA, the CDR3 is TGTGCCAGCAGCCCAGGACAGGGGGCCTACGAGCAGTACGTC.

This chain links TRBV11-1 with TRBJ1-2; D uncertain. CDR3 length equals 12 residues. Germline V lookup: CDR1 SGHAT, CDR2 FQDESV (reference sequence). The germline V and J ends were trimmed by 3 bases and 6 bases, with 8 bases remaining between them. The CDR3 spells CASSFEQDGYTF. CDR3 nucleotides: TGTGCCAGCAGCTTCGAACAAGATGGCTACACCTTC. The variable domain in full, completed from reference TRBV11-1 and TRBJ1-2, reads EAEVAQSPRYKITEKSQAVAFWCDPISGHATLYWYRQILGQGPELLVQFQDESVVDDSQLPKDRFSAERLKGVDSTLKIQPAELGDSAMYLCASSFEQDGYTFGSGTRLTVV.

J is TRBJ2-5 and V is TRBV24-1; TRBD1 might be the D (6 bases). The CDR3 has 15 residues. Trimming left V 4 bases short and J 0 bases short, with 11 bases between. Per the germline V gene, CDR1 is KGHDR and CDR2 is SFDVKD. The CDR3 nucleotides read TGTGCCACCAGTGAACCGAGGGGGTACCAAGAGACCCAGTACTTC. This gives the protein CATSEPRGYQETQYF.

This clone appeared a single time. Here the CDR3 DNA reads TGTGCCAGCAGCCGACTAGCGAGCACAGATACGCAGTATTTT. This codes for CASSRLASTDTQYF. The chain uses TRBV6-5 and TRBJ2-3; 8 bases align to TRBD2. Germline CDR1 and CDR2: MNHEY and SVGAGI. J was trimmed by 0 bases and V by 6 bases; bases with no gene match: 2. This CDR3 is 14 amino acids long.

V and J are TRBV29-1 and TRBJ1-4; D is unresolved. The CDR3 sequence is 11 residues long. The germline V and J ends were trimmed by 7 bases and 9 bases, with 12 bases remaining between them. Germline V gene data show CDR1 as SQVTM and CDR2 as ANQGSEA. CDR3 sequence (DNA): TGCAGCGGTACGACGGGTAAAAAACTGTTTTTT. It yields the protein CSGTTGKKLFF.

This clone was detected a few times. The sample carries other DNA sequences with the same CDR3. The rearrangement joins TRBV18 to TRBJ1-1, with D possibly TRBD1 on 5 matching bases. The germline gives CDR1 KGHSH, CDR2 LQKENI. CDR3 length equals 13 residues. The V gene lost 4 bases and the J gene lost 2 bases, with 8 bases spanning the gap. The CDR3 is CASSQGPNTEAFF. The CDR3 coding sequence is TGTGCCAGCTCACAGGGACCTAACACTGAAGCTTTCTTT.